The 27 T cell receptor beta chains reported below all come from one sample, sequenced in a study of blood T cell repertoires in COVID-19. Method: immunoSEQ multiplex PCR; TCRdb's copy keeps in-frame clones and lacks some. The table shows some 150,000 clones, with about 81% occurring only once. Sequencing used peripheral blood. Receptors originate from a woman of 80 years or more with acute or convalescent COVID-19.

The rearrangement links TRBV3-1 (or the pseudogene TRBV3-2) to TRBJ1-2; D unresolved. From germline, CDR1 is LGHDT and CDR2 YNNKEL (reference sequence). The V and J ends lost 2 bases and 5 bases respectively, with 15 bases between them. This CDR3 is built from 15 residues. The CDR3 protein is CASSQIWRTDYGYTF. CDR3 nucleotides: TGTGCCAGCAGCCAAATTTGGCGAACAGATTATGGCTACACCTTC.

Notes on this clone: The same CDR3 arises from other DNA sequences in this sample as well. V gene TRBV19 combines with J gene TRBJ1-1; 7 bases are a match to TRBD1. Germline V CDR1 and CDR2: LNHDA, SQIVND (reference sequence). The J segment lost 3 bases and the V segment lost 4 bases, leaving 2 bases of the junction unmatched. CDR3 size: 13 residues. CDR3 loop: CASSSTGDTEAFF. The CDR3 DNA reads TGTGCCAGTAGTAGTACAGGGGACACTGAAGCTTTCTTT.

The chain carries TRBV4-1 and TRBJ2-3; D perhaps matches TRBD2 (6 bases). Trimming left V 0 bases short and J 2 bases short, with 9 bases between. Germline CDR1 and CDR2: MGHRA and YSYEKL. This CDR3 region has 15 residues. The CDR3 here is CASSQDAGFTDTQYF. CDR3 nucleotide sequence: TGCGCCAGCAGCCAAGATGCGGGATTCACAGATACGCAGTATTTT.

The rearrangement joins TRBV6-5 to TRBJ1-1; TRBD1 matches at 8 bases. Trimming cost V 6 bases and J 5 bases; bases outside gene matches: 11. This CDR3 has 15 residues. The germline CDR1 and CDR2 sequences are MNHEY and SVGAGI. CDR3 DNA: TGTGCCAGCAGCGGCGAACAGGGGGTCAAGACTGAAGCTTTCTTT. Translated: CASSGEQGVKTEAFF.

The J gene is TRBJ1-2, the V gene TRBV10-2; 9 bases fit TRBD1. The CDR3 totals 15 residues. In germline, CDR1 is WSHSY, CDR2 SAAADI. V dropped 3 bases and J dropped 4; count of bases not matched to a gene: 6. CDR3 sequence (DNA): TGCGCCAGCAGTGATGAACGGGACAGGGCCTATGGCTACACCTTC. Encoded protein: CASSDERDRAYGYTF.

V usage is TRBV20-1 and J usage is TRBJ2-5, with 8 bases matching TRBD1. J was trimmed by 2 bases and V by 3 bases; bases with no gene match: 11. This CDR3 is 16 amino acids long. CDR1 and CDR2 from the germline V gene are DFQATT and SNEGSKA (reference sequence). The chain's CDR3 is CSASPFDRGLQETQYF. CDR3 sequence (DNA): TGCAGTGCTAGTCCGTTTGACAGGGGCCTTCAAGAGACCCAGTACTTC.

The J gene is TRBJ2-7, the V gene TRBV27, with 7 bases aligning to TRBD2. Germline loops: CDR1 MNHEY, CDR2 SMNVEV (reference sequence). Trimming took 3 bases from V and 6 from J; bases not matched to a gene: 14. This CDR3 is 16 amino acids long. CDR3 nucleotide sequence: TGTGCCAGCAGTTTCGACGTTACTGCGGGAGTCCTCGAGCAGTACTTC. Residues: CASSFDVTAGVLEQYF.

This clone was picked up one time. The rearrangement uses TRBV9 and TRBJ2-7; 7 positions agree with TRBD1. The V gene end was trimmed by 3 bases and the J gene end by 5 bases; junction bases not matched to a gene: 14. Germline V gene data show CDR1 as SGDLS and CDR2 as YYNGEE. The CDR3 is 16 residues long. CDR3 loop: CASSGPFDREFHEQYF. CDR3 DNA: TGTGCCAGCAGCGGGCCTTTTGACAGGGAATTCCACGAGCAGTACTTC.

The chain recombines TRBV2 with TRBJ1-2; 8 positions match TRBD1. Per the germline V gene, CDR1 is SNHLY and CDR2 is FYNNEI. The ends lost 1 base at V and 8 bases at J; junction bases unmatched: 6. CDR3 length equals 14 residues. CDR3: CASSEGRQGSGYTF. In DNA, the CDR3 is TGTGCCAGCAGTGAAGGGAGACAGGGGTCGGGCTACACCTTC.

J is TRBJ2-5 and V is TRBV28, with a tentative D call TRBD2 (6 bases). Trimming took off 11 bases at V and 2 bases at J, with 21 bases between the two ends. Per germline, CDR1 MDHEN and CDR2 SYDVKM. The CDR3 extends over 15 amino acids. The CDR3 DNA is TGTGCCTGCGAAGGTAGCGGCCAAGGTCAAGAGACCCAGTACTTC. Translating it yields CACEGSGQGQETQYF.

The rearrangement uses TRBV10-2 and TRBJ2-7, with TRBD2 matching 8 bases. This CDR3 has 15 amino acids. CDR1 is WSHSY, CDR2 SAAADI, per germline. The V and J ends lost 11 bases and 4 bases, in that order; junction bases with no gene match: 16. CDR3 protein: CALKEGSGTSYEQYF. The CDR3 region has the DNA TGCGCCCTAAAGGAGGGATCGGGGACTAGTTACGAGCAGTACTTC.

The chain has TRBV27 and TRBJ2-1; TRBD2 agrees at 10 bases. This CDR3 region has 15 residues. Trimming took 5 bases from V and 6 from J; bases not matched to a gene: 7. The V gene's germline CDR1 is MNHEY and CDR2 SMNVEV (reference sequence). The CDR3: CASSHRAGGPNEQFF. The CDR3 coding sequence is TGTGCCAGCAGTCATCGAGCGGGAGGGCCCAATGAGCAGTTCTTC.

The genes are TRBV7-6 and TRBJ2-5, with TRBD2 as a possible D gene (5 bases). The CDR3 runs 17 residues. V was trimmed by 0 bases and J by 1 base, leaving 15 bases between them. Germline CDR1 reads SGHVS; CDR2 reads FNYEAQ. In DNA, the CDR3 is TGTGCCAGCAGCTTAGCTACTCCGTGGCGGGTCCAAGAGACCCAGTACTTC. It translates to CASSLATPWRVQETQYF.

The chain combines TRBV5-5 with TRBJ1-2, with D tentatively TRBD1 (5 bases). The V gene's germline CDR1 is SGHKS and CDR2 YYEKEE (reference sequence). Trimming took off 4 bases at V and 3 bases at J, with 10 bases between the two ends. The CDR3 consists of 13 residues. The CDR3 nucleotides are TGTGCCAGCAGCATGGAGGGGCACTATGGCTACACCTTC. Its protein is CASSMEGHYGYTF.

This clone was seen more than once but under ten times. The CDR3 sequence: CASKTGAGGTEAFF. The CDR3 DNA reads as TGTGCCAGCAAAACAGGGGCGGGTGGCACTGAAGCTTTCTTT. The chain recombines TRBV27 with TRBJ1-1; 7 bases line up with TRBD1. CDR3 length: 14 amino acids. Germline loops: CDR1 MNHEY, CDR2 SMNVEV (reference sequence). V lost 7 bases, J lost 4 bases, and 9 bases stayed unmatched.

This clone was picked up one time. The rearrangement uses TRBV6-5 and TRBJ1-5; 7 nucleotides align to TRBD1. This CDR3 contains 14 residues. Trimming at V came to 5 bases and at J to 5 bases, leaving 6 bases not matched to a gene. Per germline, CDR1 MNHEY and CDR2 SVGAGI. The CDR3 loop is CASSRRGPDQPQHF. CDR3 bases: TGTGCCAGCAGTCGGAGGGGGCCCGATCAGCCCCAGCATTTT.

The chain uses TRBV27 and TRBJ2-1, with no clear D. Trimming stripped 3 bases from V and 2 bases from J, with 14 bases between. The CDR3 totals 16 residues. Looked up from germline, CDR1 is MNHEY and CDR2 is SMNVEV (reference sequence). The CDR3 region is CASSFAAAPPYNEQFF. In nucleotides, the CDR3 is TGTGCCAGCAGTTTCGCCGCGGCACCTCCCTACAATGAGCAGTTCTTC.

In nucleotides, the CDR3 is TGCAGCGTTGAACGTCCGAACAGGGGAGACACGCAGTATTTT. Its translation: CSVERPNRGDTQYF. The chain links TRBV29-1 to TRBJ2-3; 7 bases align to TRBD1. V was clipped by 2 bases and J by 9 bases; unmatched bases: 11. Germline CDR1 SQVTM, CDR2 ANQGSEA. The CDR3 spans 14 residues.

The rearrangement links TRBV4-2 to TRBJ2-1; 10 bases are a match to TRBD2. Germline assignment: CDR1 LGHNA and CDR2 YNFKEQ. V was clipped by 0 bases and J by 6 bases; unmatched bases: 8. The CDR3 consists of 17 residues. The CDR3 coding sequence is TGTGCCAGCAGCCAAGATCAAGGGACTAGCGTATCCAATGAGCAGTTCTTC. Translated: CASSQDQGTSVSNEQFF.

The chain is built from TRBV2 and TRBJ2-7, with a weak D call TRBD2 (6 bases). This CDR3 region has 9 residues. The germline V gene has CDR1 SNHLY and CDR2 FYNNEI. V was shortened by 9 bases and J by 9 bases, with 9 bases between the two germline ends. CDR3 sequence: CAREGRQYF. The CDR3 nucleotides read TGTGCCAGGGAGGGTCGGCAGTACTTC.

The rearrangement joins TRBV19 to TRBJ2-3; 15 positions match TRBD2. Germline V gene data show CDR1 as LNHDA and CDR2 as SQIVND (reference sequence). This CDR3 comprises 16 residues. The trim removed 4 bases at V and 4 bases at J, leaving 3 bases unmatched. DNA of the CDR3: TGTGCCAGTAGTACCGGACTAGCGGGGGGGGCAGATACGCAGTATTTT. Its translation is CASSTGLAGGADTQYF.

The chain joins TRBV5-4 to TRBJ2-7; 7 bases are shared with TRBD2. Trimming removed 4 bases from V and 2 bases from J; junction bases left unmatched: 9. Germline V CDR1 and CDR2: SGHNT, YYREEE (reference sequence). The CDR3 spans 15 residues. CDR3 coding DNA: TGTGCCAGCAGCCGTAGCGGGCGGCCCGCCTACGAGCAGTACTTC. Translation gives CASSRSGRPAYEQYF.

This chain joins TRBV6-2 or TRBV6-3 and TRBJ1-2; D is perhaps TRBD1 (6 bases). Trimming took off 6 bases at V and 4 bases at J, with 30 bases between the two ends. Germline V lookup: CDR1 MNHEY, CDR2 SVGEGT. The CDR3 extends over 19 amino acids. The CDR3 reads CASSPELQGKYLAFYGYTF. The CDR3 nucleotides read TGTGCCAGCAGCCCTGAACTACAGGGAAAGTACCTCGCCTTCTATGGCTACACCTTC.

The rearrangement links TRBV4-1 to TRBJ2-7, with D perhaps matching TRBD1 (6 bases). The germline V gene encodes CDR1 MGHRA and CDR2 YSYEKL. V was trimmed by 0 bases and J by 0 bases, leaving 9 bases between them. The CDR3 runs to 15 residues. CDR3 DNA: TGCGCCAGCAGCCAAGAAGAGACAGGCTCCTACGAGCAGTACTTC. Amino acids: CASSQEETGSYEQYF.

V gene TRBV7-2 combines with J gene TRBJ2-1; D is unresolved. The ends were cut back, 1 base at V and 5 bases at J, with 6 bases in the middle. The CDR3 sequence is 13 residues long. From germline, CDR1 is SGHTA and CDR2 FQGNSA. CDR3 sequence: CASSLGLNNEQFF. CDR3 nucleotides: TGTGCCAGCAGCTTAGGTCTAAACAATGAGCAGTTCTTC. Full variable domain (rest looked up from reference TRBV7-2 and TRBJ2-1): GAGVSQSPSNKVTEKGKDVELRCDPISGHTALYWYRQSLGQGLEFLIYFQGNSAPDKSGLPSDRFSAERTGGSVSTLTIQRTQQEDSAVYLCASSLGLNNEQFFGPGTRLTVL.

CDR3 nucleotide sequence: TGTGCCAGCAGTTTAGAGAACAGGGGGCAGCGGGGCTACACCTTC. As protein: CASSLENRGQRGYTF. This chain joins TRBV6-5 and TRBJ1-2, with TRBD1 identical over 9 bases. V trimming: 4 bases; J trimming: 8 bases; junction bases outside the gene matches: 11. This CDR3 spans 15 amino acids. Germline CDR1 and CDR2: MNHEY and SVGAGI.

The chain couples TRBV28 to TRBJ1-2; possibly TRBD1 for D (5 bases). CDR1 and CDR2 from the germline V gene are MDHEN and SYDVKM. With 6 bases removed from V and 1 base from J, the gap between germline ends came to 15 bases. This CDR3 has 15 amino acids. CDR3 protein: CASRSYGTDNYGYTF. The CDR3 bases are TGTGCCAGCAGATCGTACGGGACTGATAACTATGGCTACACCTTC.